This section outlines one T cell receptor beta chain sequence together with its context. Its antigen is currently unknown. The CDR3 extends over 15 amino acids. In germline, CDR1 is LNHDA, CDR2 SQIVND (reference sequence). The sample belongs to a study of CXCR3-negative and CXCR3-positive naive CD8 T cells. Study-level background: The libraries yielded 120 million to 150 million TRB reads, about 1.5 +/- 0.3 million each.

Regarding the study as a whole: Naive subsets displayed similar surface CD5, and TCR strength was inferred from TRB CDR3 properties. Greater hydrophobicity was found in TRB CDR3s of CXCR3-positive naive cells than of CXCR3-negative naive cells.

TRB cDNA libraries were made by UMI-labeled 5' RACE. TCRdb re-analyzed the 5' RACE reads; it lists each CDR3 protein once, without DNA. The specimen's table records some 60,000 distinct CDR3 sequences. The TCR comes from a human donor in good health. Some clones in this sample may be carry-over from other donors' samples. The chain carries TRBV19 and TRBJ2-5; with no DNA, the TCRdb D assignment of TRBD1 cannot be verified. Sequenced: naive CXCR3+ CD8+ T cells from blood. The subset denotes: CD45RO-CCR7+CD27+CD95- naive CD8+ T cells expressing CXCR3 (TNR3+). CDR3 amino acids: CAVAGTGNRGETQYF.